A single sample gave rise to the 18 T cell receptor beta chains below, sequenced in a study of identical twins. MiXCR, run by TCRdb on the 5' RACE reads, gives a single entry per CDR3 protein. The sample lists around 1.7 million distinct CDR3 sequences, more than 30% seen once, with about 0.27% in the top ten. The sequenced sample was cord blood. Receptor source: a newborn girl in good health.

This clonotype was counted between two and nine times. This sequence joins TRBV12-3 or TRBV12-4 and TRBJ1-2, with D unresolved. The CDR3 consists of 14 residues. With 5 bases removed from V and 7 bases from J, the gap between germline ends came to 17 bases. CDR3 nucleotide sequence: TGTGCCAGCAGTCTCACCTCGGGCGGATCTGGCTACACCTTC. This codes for CASSLTSGGSGYTF.

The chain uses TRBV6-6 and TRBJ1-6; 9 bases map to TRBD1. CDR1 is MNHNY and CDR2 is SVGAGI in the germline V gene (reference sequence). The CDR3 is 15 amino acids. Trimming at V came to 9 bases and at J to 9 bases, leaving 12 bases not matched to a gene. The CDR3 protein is CASWDPGQGRSPLHF. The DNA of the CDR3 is TGTGCCAGTTGGGACCCGGGACAGGGCCGTTCACCCCTCCACTTT.

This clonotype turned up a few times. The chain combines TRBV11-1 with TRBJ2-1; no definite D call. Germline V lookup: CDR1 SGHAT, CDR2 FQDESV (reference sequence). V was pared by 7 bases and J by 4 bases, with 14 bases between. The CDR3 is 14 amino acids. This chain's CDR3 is CASTKTDSYNEQFF. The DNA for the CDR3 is TGTGCCAGCACCAAGACGGATTCTTACAATGAGCAGTTCTTC.

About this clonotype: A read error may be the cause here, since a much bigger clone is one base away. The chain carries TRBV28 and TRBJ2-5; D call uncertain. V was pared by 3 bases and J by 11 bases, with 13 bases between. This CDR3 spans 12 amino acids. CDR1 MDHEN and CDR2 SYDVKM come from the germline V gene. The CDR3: CASSLQTDEQYF. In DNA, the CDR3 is TGTGCCAGCAGTTTGCAGACGGATGAGCAGTACTTC.

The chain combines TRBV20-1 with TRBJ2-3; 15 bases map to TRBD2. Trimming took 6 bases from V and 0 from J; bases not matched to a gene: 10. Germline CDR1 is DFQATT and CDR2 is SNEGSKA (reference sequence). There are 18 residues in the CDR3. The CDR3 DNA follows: TGCAGTGCCCTGGGACTAGCGGGAGGCCCCCCTAGCACAGATACGCAGTATTTT. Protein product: CSALGLAGGPPSTDTQYF.

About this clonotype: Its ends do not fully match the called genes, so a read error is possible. CDR3 DNA sequence: TGTGCCTGCAGTGAAAAGCTAGCGGGAGCCTCAGATACGCAGTATTTT. Translated: CACSEKLAGASDTQYF. The chain links TRBV6-1 to TRBJ2-3; 10 bases are a match to TRBD2. The CDR3 is 16 residues long. Germline CDR1 is MNHNS and CDR2 is SASEGT.

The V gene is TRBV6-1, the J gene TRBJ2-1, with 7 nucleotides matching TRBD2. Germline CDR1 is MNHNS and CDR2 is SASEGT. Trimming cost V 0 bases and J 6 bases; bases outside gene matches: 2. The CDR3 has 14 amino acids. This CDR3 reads CASSEARGGNEQFF. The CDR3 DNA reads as TGTGCCAGCAGTGAAGCCCGCGGGGGCAATGAGCAGTTCTTC.

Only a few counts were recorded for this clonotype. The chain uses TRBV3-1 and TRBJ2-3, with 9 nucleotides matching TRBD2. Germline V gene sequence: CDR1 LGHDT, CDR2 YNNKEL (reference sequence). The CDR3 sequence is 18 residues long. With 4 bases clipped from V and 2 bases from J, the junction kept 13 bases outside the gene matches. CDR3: CASSPLGLAGLLTDTQYF. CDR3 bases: TGTGCCAGCAGCCCCTTGGGCCTAGCGGGGTTACTCACAGATACGCAGTATTTT.

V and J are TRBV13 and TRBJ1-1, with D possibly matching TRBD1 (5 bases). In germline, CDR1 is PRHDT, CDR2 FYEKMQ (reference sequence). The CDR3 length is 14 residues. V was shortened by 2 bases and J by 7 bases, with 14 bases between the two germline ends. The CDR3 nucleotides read TGTGCCAGCAGCTTAACAGACGGGGCGCGTGAAGCTTTCTTT. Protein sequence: CASSLTDGAREAFF.

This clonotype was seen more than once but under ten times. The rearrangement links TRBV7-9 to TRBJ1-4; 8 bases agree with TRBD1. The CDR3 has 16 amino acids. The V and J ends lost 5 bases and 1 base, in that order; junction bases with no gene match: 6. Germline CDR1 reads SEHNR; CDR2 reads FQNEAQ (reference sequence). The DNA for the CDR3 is TGTGCCAGCAGCCCACCCGACAGGGGAACTAATGAAAAACTGTTTTTT. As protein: CASSPPDRGTNEKLFF.

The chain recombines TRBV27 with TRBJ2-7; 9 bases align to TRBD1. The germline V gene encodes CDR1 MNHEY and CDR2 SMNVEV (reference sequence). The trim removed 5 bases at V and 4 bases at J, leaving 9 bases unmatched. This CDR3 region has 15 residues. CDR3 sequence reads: CASSPTRDRVYEQYF. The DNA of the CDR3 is TGTGCCAGCAGTCCCACACGGGACAGGGTTTACGAGCAGTACTTC.

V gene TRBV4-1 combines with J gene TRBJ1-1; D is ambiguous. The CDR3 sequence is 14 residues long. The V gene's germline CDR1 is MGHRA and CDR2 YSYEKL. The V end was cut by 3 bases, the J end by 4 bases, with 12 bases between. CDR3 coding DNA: TGCGCCAGCAGCCACTTCGGCGAACGCACTGAAGCTTTCTTT. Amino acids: CASSHFGERTEAFF.

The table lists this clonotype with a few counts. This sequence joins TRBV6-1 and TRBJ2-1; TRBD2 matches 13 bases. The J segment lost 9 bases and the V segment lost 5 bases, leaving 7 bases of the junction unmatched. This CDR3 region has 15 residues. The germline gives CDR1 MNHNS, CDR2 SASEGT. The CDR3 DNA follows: TGTGCCAGCAGTAAACCCGGACTAGCGGGGGTTGAGCAGTTCTTC. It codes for CASSKPGLAGVEQFF.

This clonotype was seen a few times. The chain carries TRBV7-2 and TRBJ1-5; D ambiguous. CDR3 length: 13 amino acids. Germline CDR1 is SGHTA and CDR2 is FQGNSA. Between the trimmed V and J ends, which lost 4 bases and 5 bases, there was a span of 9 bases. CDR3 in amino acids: CASSWEVHQPQHF. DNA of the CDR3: TGTGCCAGCAGCTGGGAGGTTCATCAGCCCCAGCATTTT.

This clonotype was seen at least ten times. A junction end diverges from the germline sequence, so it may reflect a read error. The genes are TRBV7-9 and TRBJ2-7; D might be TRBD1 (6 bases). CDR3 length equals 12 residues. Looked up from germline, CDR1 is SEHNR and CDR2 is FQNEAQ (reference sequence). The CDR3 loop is CASSLTGREQYF. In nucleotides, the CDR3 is TGCGCCAGCAGCCTTACAGGGAGAGAGCAGTACTTC.

CDR3 residues: CASRLDRGGDLRNQPQHF. The CDR3 DNA reads TGTGCCAGCAGACTGGACAGGGGGGGAGATTTGCGCAATCAGCCCCAGCATTTT. The chain recombines TRBV6-1 with TRBJ1-5, with 10 bases lining up with TRBD1. V was pared by 6 bases and J by 2 bases, with 13 bases of the junction left unmatched. The CDR3 runs to 18 residues. Germline V gene sequence: CDR1 MNHNS, CDR2 SASEGT.

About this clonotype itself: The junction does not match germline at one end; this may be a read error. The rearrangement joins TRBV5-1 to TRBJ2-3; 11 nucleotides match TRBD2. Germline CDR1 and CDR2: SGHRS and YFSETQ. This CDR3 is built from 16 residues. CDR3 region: CASSPRLAGGVDTQYF. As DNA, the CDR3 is TGTGCCAGCTCACCACGGCTAGCGGGAGGAGTAGATACGCAGTATTTT.

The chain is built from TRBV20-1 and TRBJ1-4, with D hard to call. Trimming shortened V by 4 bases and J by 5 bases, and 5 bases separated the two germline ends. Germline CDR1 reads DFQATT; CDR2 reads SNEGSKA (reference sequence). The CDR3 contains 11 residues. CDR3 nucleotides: TGCAGTGCTACCGCCAATGAAAAACTGTTTTTT. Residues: CSATANEKLFF.